Listed here are 6 T cell receptor beta chains from one sample, sequenced in a study of shared clonotypes between healthy human individuals. TCRdb keeps only in-frame clones here, not all; method: immunoSEQ multiplex PCR. The profile shows 2 million to 2.5 million clones, just under 95% of them singletons. Sequencing used naive CD4+ T cells from PBMCs. Described subset: CD45RA+ positively selected. The origin of the receptors is a man between 18 and 35 years old in good health. Some clones in this sample may be carry-over from other donors' samples.

The rearrangement uses TRBV6-5 and TRBJ2-4; 9 bases fit TRBD2. The CDR3 loop spans 15 amino acids. V lost 5 bases, J lost 1 base, and 3 bases stayed unmatched. The V gene's germline CDR1 is MNHEY and CDR2 SVGAGI. CDR3 loop: CASSRTSEAKNIQYF. The CDR3 nucleotides read TGTGCCAGCAGTCGGACTAGCGAGGCCAAAAACATTCAGTACTTC.

The chain uses TRBV18 and TRBJ2-1; no definite D call. Trimming shortened V by 2 bases and J by 5 bases, and 10 bases separated the two germline ends. This CDR3 is built from 14 residues. Germline V gene sequence: CDR1 KGHSH, CDR2 LQKENI. Written as DNA, the CDR3 is TGTGCCAGCTCACCAGTAATAGCAGACAATGAGCAGTTCTTC. Translated, it gives CASSPVIADNEQFF.

The CDR3 DNA reads TGCAGCGTTGAGGGCGCGACCCAAGGGGCCCAGTACTTC. This sequence encodes CSVEGATQGAQYF. The chain joins TRBV29-1 to TRBJ2-5; a weak D match, TRBD1 (5 bases). V dropped 3 bases and J dropped 9 bases, with 17 bases sitting between them. The CDR3 sequence is 13 residues long. Germline CDR1 and CDR2: SQVTM and ANQGSEA.

This clone appeared a few times. This rearrangement joins TRBV5-1 to TRBJ2-7; D may be TRBD1 (6 bases). The CDR3 spans 14 residues. Trimming stripped 2 bases from V and 6 bases from J, with 15 bases between. Germline CDR1 and CDR2: SGHRS and YFSETQ. The CDR3 bases are TGCGCCAGCAGCTTCCGGCAGGGGCAAGGCGAGCAGTACTTC. This translates into CASSFRQGQGEQYF.

This chain uses TRBV2 with TRBJ2-5, with TRBD1 matching over 10 bases. This CDR3 contains 13 residues. After removal of 11 bases from V and 8 bases from J, the junction contained 11 bases not matched to a gene. CDR1 SNHLY and CDR2 FYNNEI come from the germline V gene. CDR3 protein: CAGTGTGAQTQYF. CDR3 DNA: TGTGCCGGGACCGGGACAGGGGCTCAAACCCAGTACTTC. Looking up the rest from reference TRBV2 and TRBJ2-5 gives the full variable domain: EPEVTQTPSHQVTQMGQEVILRCVPISNHLYFYWYRQILGQKVEFLVSFYNNEISEKSEIFDDQFSVERPDGSNFTLKIRSTKLEDSAMYFCAGTGTGAQTQYFGPGTRLLVL.

This clone was counted a single time. Other DNA sequences in the same sample also yield this CDR3. The gene calls are TRBV5-1 and TRBJ1-1; D uncertain. The germline V gene has CDR1 SGHRS and CDR2 YFSETQ. V was pared by 1 base and J by 5 bases, with 9 bases between. This CDR3 region has 13 residues. Here the CDR3 DNA reads TGCGCCAGCAGCTTGTTACTCGGGACTGAAGCTTTCTTT. Encoded protein: CASSLLLGTEAFF.